The rows below give T cell receptor beta chains drawn from one sample of a study of cytomegalovirus exposure and HLA in healthy donors. Using immunoSEQ multiplex PCR, the repertoire was profiled, and TCRdb retains in-frame clones only, with some absent. The table includes some 120,000 clones, over 8% detected once. The specimen sequenced was PBMCs. The receptors were gathered from a man aged 35 to 55 in good health and CMV-seronegative. The CDR3 runs from the conserved cysteine through the conserved F or W. The order of the fields is clone size, J gene, V gene, D gene, CDR3 DNA, CDR3 protein. D genes are given only for firm matches. Clone sizes are given selectively: once, few, many, or a class where the clone is expanded.

clone_size: .
j_call: TRBJ1-6
v_call: TRBV7-2
d_call: .
cdr3_nt: TGTGCCAGCAGCGAGACAGGAGTCAGCTCCTATAATTCACCCCTCCACTTT
cdr3_aa: CASSETGVSSYNSPLHF

clone_size: few
j_call: TRBJ1-1
v_call: TRBV7-3
d_call: .
cdr3_nt: TGTGCCAGCAGCTTACATGGCAGTCCGAACACTGAAGCTTTCTTT
cdr3_aa: CASSLHGSPNTEAFF

clone_size: few
j_call: TRBJ1-1
v_call: TRBV10-3
d_call: .
cdr3_nt: TGTGCCATCAGCCTCATAGGGGGGGTGAACACTGAAGCTTTCTTT
cdr3_aa: CAISLIGGVNTEAFF

clone_size: .
j_call: TRBJ2-3
v_call: TRBV7-9
d_call: TRBD2
cdr3_nt: TGTGCCAGCAGCTGGGGTAGCGGGAGCACAGATACGCAGTATTTT
cdr3_aa: CASSWGSGSTDTQYF

clone_size: .
j_call: TRBJ1-4
v_call: TRBV10-2
d_call: .
cdr3_nt: TGCGCCAGCACACACAGGGCCCTCAATGAAAAACTGTTTTTT
cdr3_aa: CASTHRALNEKLFF

clone_size: .
j_call: TRBJ1-5
v_call: TRBV4-1
d_call: .
cdr3_nt: TGCGCCAGCAGCCCCCAGGAATATAGCAATCAGCCCCAGCATTTT
cdr3_aa: CASSPQEYSNQPQHF

clone_size: .
j_call: TRBJ2-5
v_call: TRBV28
d_call: TRBD1
cdr3_nt: TGTGCCAGCAGTCGGACAGGAGTTCAAGAGACCCAGTACTTC
cdr3_aa: CASSRTGVQETQYF

clone_size: few
j_call: TRBJ2-5
v_call: TRBV19
d_call: TRBD1
cdr3_nt: TGTGCCAGTAGTATTGCACAGGGGGAAGAGACCCAGTACTTC
cdr3_aa: CASSIAQGEETQYF

clone_size: many
j_call: TRBJ1-1
v_call: TRBV7-2
d_call: .
cdr3_nt: TGTGCCAGCAGCTTAAGGGGGGGCGGGAACACTGAAGCTTTCTTT
cdr3_aa: CASSLRGGGNTEAFF

clone_size: .
j_call: TRBJ1-3
v_call: TRBV5-6
d_call: .
cdr3_nt: TGTGCCAGCAGCCCGGCAGGGGAATCTGGAAACACCATATATTTT
cdr3_aa: CASSPAGESGNTIYF

clone_size: .
j_call: TRBJ1-1
v_call: TRBV5-5
d_call: .
cdr3_nt: TGTGCCAGCAGCTTTTCGGGTGTCACTGAAGCCTTCTTT
cdr3_aa: CASSFSGVTEAFF

clone_size: few
j_call: TRBJ2-3
v_call: TRBV7-9
d_call: TRBD2
cdr3_nt: TGTGCCAGCATAAGCGGGGGGGATGAAACGCAGTATTTT
cdr3_aa: CASISGGDETQYF

clone_size: .
j_call: TRBJ1-4
v_call: TRBV6-1
d_call: TRBD1
cdr3_nt: TGTGCCAGCAGTTCCCGACAGGGCACTAATGAAAAACTGTTTTTT
cdr3_aa: CASSSRQGTNEKLFF

clone_size: .
j_call: TRBJ2-7
v_call: TRBV9
d_call: TRBD2
cdr3_nt: TGTGCCAGCAGCGTAGCCCCGGCTGGGGCGGGGGGGCTGGTATACGAGCAGTACTTC
cdr3_aa: CASSVAPAGAGGLVYEQYF

clone_size: .
j_call: TRBJ1-4
v_call: TRBV11-2
d_call: .
cdr3_nt: TGTGCCAGCAGATTAGAACAGACAGATGAAACACTGTTTTTT
cdr3_aa: CASRLEQTDETLFF

clone_size: .
j_call: TRBJ2-1
v_call: TRBV4-1
d_call: .
cdr3_nt: TGCGCCAGCAGCCAAGATAAGACGGGTACCTACAATGAGCAGTTCTTC
cdr3_aa: CASSQDKTGTYNEQFF

clone_size: .
j_call: TRBJ1-2
v_call: TRBV4-2
d_call: .
cdr3_nt: TGTGCCAGCAGCCAAGGAGCCCTGGGCGTCCACGGCTACACCTTC
cdr3_aa: CASSQGALGVHGYTF

clone_size: few
j_call: TRBJ1-5
v_call: TRBV5-5
d_call: .
cdr3_nt: TGTGCCAGCAGCTTGGGGGCAGCACTCAATCAGCCCCAGCATTTT
cdr3_aa: CASSLGAALNQPQHF

clone_size: .
j_call: TRBJ1-3
v_call: TRBV5-6
d_call: .
cdr3_nt: TGTGCCAGCAGCTTCAGCTCTGGAAACACCATATATTTT
cdr3_aa: CASSFSSGNTIYF

clone_size: few
j_call: TRBJ2-5
v_call: TRBV19
d_call: .
cdr3_nt: TGTGCCAGTAGTGATCAGGGCCCAACCCAAGAGACCCAGTACTTC
cdr3_aa: CASSDQGPTQETQYF

clone_size: few
j_call: TRBJ2-7
v_call: TRBV4-2
d_call: TRBD2
cdr3_nt: TGTGCCAGCAGCCAAGAGGGACTAGCGGGACACTACGAGCAGTACTTC
cdr3_aa: CASSQEGLAGHYEQYF

clone_size: .
j_call: TRBJ1-3
v_call: TRBV5-6
d_call: .
cdr3_nt: TGTGCCAGCAGCTGGGGGGGGAGATCTGGAAACACCATATATTTT
cdr3_aa: CASSWGGRSGNTIYF

clone_size: .
j_call: TRBJ2-7
v_call: TRBV7-6
d_call: TRBD2
cdr3_nt: TGTGCCAGCAGCCATCCGACGCTAGCGGGGGCCGACGAGCAGTACTTC
cdr3_aa: CASSHPTLAGADEQYF

clone_size: .
j_call: TRBJ2-5
v_call: TRBV5-1
d_call: .
cdr3_nt: TGCGCCAGCAGCCCTAGCCCTCAAGAGACCCAGTACTTC
cdr3_aa: CASSPSPQETQYF

clone_size: few
j_call: TRBJ1-6
v_call: TRBV4-3
d_call: .
cdr3_nt: TGCGCCAGCAGCCAAGCTTCCCTCGGGAATTCACCCCTCCACTTT
cdr3_aa: CASSQASLGNSPLHF

clone_size: few
j_call: TRBJ2-3
v_call: TRBV30
d_call: TRBD2
cdr3_nt: TGTGCCTGGCGTCAGCGGGGATTCACAGATACGCAGTATTTT
cdr3_aa: CAWRQRGFTDTQYF

clone_size: .
j_call: TRBJ1-1
v_call: TRBV28
d_call: .
cdr3_nt: TGTGCCAGCAGTTTTTTCGGCACTGAAGCTTTCTTT
cdr3_aa: CASSFFGTEAFF

clone_size: .
j_call: TRBJ2-3
v_call: TRBV6-5
d_call: TRBD2
cdr3_nt: TGTGCCAGCAGTTACTTTAGCGGGGGGTCAGATACGCAGTATTTT
cdr3_aa: CASSYFSGGSDTQYF

clone_size: few
j_call: TRBJ1-6
v_call: TRBV4-1
d_call: .
cdr3_nt: TGCGCCAGCAGCCGCCTTCAGGGAGGGAATTCACCCCTCCACTTT
cdr3_aa: CASSRLQGGNSPLHF

clone_size: .
j_call: TRBJ2-7
v_call: TRBV19
d_call: TRBD1
cdr3_nt: TGTGCCAGTAGTATAGGGACAGGGATTTCCTACGAGCAGTACTTC
cdr3_aa: CASSIGTGISYEQYF

clone_size: few
j_call: TRBJ2-5
v_call: TRBV5-6
d_call: TRBD2
cdr3_nt: TGTGCCAGCAGCTCGGGGGGGCGAGAGACCCAGTACTTC
cdr3_aa: CASSSGGRETQYF

clone_size: .
j_call: TRBJ2-3
v_call: TRBV9
d_call: .
cdr3_nt: TGTGCCAGCAGCGTAACGGGGGACACAGATACGCAGTATTTT
cdr3_aa: CASSVTGDTDTQYF

clone_size: .
j_call: TRBJ1-1
v_call: TRBV19
d_call: TRBD1
cdr3_nt: TGTGCCAGCACGAATGAGGACAGGGGGTATATTAACACTGAAGCTTTCTTT
cdr3_aa: CASTNEDRGYINTEAFF

clone_size: .
j_call: TRBJ2-5
v_call: TRBV9
d_call: TRBD2
cdr3_nt: TGTGCCAGCAGCGTAGGAACTGGGACTAGCGTTGAGACCCAGTACTTC
cdr3_aa: CASSVGTGTSVETQYF

clone_size: few
j_call: TRBJ2-7
v_call: TRBV20-1
d_call: .
cdr3_nt: TGCAGTGCCGAGCTGACAGAGGAGCAGTACTTC
cdr3_aa: CSAELTEEQYF

clone_size: .
j_call: TRBJ2-7
v_call: TRBV6-5
d_call: TRBD1
cdr3_nt: TGTGCCAGCACTAACAGGGGAATGCCCTCCTACGAGCAGTACTTC
cdr3_aa: CASTNRGMPSYEQYF

clone_size: .
j_call: TRBJ1-5
v_call: TRBV28
d_call: .
cdr3_nt: TGTGCCAGCAGTTTATATCGGAGTCAGCCCCAGCATTTT
cdr3_aa: CASSLYRSQPQHF

clone_size: once
j_call: TRBJ2-5
v_call: TRBV4-3
d_call: .
cdr3_nt: TGCGCCAGCAGCCAAAATCTCCAAGAGACCCAGTACTTC
cdr3_aa: CASSQNLQETQYF

clone_size: .
j_call: TRBJ2-2
v_call: TRBV27
d_call: TRBD1
cdr3_nt: TGTGCCAGCAGTCCCCCGGCCCGACAGGGGGCCCACCGGGAGCTGTTTTTT
cdr3_aa: CASSPPARQGAHRELFF

clone_size: .
j_call: TRBJ2-7
v_call: TRBV11-2
d_call: .
cdr3_nt: TGTGCCAGCAGAGTAGTGGGCAGACCCTACGAGCAGTACTTC
cdr3_aa: CASRVVGRPYEQYF